The TCR beta chain described here comes from a study of blood T cell repertoires in COVID-19. At the level of the study: There were acute and convalescent COVID-19 samples, and they came from the United States, Italy and Spain. The analysed material was cDNA or gDNA that came from T cells, B-cell-depleted T cells, or PBMCs.

Original data processing: Amplification of reference gene primers provided the estimated nucleated cell counts. Profiled with immunoSEQ multiplex PCR; TCRdb holds only in-frame clones, not every one. V and J calls and clone size are given by that table; D and trimming were obtained from the DNA. The table lists over 200,000 clones, roughly 82% of them singletons. This CDR3 comprises 17 residues. CDR1 WNHNN and CDR2 SYGVQD come from the germline V gene (reference sequence). V was cut by 0 bases and J by 1 base, with 15 bases left in between. The rearrangement joins TRBV10-1 to TRBJ2-5; perhaps TRBD1 as D (5 bases). The sequenced sample consisted of peripheral blood. The sequence came from a woman between 40 and 50 years old with acute or convalescent COVID-19. The CDR3 DNA reads TGCGCCAGCAGTGAGTCGAGACAGCTAGTCTCCCAAGAGACCCAGTACTTC. Protein: CASSESRQLVSQETQYF.